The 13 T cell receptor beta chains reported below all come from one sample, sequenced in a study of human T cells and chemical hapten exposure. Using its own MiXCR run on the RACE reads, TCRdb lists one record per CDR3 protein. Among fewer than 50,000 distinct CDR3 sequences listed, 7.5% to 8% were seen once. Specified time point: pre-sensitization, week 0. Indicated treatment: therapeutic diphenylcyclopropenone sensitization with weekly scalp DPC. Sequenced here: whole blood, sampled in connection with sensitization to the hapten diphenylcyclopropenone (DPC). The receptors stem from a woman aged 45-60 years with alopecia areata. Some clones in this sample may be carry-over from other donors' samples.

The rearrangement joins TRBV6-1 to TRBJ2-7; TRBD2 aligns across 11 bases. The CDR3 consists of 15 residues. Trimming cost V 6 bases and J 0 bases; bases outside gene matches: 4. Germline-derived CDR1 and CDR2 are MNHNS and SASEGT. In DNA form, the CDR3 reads TGTGCCAGCAGGACTAGCGGGGTCAGCTCCTACGAGCAGTACTTC. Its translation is CASRTSGVSSYEQYF.

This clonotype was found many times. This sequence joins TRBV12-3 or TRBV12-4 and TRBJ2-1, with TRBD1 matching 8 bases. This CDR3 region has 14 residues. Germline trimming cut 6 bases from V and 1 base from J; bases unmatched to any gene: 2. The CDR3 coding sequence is TGTGCCAGCAGCAACAGGGGGTCCTACAATGAGCAGTTCTTC. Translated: CASSNRGSYNEQFF.

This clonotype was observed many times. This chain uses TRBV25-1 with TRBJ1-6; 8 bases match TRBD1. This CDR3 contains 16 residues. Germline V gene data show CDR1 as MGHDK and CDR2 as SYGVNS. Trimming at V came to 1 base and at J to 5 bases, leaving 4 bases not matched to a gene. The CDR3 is CASSEWADRDNSPLHF. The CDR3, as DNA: TGTGCCAGCAGTGAATGGGCGGACAGGGATAATTCACCCCTCCACTTT.

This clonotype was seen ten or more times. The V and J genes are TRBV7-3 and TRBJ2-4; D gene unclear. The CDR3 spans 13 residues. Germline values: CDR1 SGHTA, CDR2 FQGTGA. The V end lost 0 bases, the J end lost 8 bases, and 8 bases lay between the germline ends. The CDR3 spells CASSLTSIDIQYF. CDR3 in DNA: TGTGCCAGCAGCTTAACTAGTATCGACATTCAGTACTTC.

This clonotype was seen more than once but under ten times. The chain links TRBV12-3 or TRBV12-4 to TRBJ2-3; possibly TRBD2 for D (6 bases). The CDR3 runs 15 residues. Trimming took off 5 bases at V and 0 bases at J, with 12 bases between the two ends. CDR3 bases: TGTGCCAGCAGTCTCGGCGGGGCTAGCACAGATACGCAGTATTTT. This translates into CASSLGGASTDTQYF.

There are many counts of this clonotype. CDR3 nucleotide sequence: TGTGCCAGCAGCTTACTGGTAGGGTCCGGGGCCAAAAACATTCAGTACTTC. It encodes CASSLLVGSGAKNIQYF. The chain employs TRBV11-2 and TRBJ2-4; no reliable D call. Germline loops: CDR1 SGHAT, CDR2 FQNNGV. CDR3 length: 17 residues. The ends were cut back, 2 bases at V and 1 base at J, with 15 bases in the middle.

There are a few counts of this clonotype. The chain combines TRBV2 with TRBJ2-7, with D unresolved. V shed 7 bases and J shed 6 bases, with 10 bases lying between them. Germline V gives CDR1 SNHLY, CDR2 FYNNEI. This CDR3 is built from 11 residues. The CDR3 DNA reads TGTGCCAGCAATCCGGGCACCGAGCAGTACTTC. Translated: CASNPGTEQYF.

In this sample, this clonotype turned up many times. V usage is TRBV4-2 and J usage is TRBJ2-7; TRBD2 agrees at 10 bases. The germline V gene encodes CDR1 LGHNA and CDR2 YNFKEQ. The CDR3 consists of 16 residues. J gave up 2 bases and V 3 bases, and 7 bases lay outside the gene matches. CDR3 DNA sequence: TGTGCCAGCAGCCAGGCGGCACTAGCGGGGCCCTACGAGCAGTACTTC. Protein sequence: CASSQAALAGPYEQYF.

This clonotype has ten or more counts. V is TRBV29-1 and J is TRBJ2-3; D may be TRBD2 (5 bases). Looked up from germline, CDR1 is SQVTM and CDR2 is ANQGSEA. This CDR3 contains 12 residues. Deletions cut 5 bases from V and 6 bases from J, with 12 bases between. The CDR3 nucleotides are TGCAGCGTTCAAGTTAGCGACGATACGCAGTATTTT. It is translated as CSVQVSDDTQYF.

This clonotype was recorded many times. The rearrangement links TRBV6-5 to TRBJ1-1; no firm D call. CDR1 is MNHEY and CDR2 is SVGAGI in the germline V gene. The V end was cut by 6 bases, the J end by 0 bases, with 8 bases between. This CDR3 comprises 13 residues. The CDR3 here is CASSRELNTEAFF. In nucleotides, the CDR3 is TGTGCCAGCAGCCGGGAGCTGAACACTGAAGCTTTCTTT.

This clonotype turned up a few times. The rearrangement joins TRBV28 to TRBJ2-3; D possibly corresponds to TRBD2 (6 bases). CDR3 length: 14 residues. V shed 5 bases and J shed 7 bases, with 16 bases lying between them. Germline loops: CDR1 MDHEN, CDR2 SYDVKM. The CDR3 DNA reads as TGTGCCAGCAGTAGCGGAGGGCCCCTCCATACGCAGTATTTT. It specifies CASSSGGPLHTQYF.

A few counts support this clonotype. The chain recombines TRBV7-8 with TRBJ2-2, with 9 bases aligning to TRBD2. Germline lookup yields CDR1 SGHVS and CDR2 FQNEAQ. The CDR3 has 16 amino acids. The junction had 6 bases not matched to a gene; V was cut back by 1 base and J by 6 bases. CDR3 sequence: CASSLGSSGKAGELFF. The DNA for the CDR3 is TGTGCCAGCAGCTTAGGGTCTAGCGGGAAGGCCGGGGAGCTGTTTTTT.

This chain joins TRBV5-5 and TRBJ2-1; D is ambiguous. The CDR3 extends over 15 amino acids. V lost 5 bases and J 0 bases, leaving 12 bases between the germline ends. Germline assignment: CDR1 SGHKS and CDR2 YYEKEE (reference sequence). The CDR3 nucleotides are TGTGCCAGCAGGATCGACGGAAGCTCCTACAATGAGCAGTTCTTC. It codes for CASRIDGSSYNEQFF.